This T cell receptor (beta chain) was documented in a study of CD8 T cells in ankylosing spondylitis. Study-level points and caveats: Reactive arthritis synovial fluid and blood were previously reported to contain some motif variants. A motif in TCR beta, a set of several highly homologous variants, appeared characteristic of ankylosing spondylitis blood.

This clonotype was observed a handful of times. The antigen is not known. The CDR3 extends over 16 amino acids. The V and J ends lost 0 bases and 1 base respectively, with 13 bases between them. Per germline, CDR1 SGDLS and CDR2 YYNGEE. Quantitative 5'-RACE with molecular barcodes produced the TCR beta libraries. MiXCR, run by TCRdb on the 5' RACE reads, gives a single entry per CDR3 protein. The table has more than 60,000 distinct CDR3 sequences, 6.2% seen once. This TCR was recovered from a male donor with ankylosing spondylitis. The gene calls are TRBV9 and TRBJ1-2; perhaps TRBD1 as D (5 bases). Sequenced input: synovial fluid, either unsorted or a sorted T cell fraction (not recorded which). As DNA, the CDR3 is TGTGCCAGCAGCGTAGCTAGCACAGGTGATAACTATGGCTACACCTTC. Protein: CASSVASTGDNYGYTF.